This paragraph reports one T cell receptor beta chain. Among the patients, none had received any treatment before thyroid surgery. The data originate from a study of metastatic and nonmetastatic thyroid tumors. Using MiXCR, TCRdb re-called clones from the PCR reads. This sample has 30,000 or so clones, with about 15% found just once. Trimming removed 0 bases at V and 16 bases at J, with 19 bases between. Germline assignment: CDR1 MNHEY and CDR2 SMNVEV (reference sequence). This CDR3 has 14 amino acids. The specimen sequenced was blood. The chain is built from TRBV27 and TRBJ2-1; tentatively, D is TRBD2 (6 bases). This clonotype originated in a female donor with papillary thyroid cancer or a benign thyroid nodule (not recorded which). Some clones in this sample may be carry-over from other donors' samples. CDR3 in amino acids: CASSLSPFIWRGFF. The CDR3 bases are TGTGCCAGCAGTTTATCCCCCTTTATCTGGAGGGGATTCTTC.